This TCR beta chain came from a study of T-cell reconstitution after alpha-beta-depleted transplantation in children. Unique molecular identifiers featured in how the TCRbeta library was prepared. TCRdb recomputed calls from the PCR reads with MiXCR, one row per CDR3 protein. The repertoire holds 610,000 or so distinct CDR3 sequences, with over 25% as singletons. Trimming removed 4 bases from V and 5 bases from J; junction bases left unmatched: 7. Per germline, CDR1 KGHSH and CDR2 LQKENI. The CDR3 covers 14 residues. This sequence joins TRBV18 and TRBJ2-7; 8 bases are shared with TRBD2. The sequence came from a boy less than two years old with Wiskott-Aldrich syndrome, due to receive a stem cell transplant. The sequencing here drew on PBMCs, taken before TCRalphabeta/CD19-depleted stem cell transplant. CDR3 DNA sequence: TGTGCCAGCTCACAGGTAGCGGGAAAAAACGAGCAGTACTTC. Its protein is CASSQVAGKNEQYF.